These 11 T cell receptor beta chains were all obtained from the same sample, sequenced in a study of beta chain features in type 1 diabetes. Their cognate antigens are unknown. Study results and caveats: Across all four CD4+ subsets, people with type 1 diabetes showed modestly shorter TCRB CDR3s.

Every bit of the isolated RNA underwent reverse transcription, so sequencing read expressed TCRB transcripts. Sequencing was performed with immunoSEQ multiplex PCR; in TCRdb, only in-frame clones are kept and a portion is missing. Here the sample spans roughly 150,000 clones, roughly 9% being singletons. Sequenced material: central memory CD4+ T cells from blood. Receptor source: a woman aged 25 to 39 with type 1 diabetes.

The chain couples TRBV5-1 to TRBJ2-1; 10 positions agree with TRBD2. The J segment lost 6 bases and the V segment lost 0 bases, leaving 12 bases of the junction unmatched. The CDR3 covers 18 residues. Germline V gene data show CDR1 as SGHRS and CDR2 as YFSETQ. CDR3 sequence: CASSLAPLTSGTRNEQFF. Here the CDR3 DNA reads TGCGCCAGCAGCTTGGCCCCACTAACTAGCGGGACACGCAATGAGCAGTTCTTC.

The chain combines TRBV6-5 with TRBJ2-5; D ambiguous. V lost 0 bases, J lost 0 bases, and 8 bases lay in between. The length of the CDR3 is 15 residues. The germline V gene has CDR1 MNHEY and CDR2 SVGAGI. In nucleotides, the CDR3 is TGTGCCAGCAGTTACTCATCAGGTGACCAAGAGACCCAGTACTTC. Its translation is CASSYSSGDQETQYF.

This clone was seen a few times. The genes are TRBV18 and TRBJ2-5; 7 bases fit TRBD2. From germline, CDR1 is KGHSH and CDR2 LQKENI. V lost 1 base, J lost 5 bases, and 4 bases stayed unmatched. The CDR3 is 14 residues long. CDR3 sequence reads: CASSPREGLETQYF. CDR3 DNA sequence: TGTGCCAGCTCACCACGGGAGGGCCTGGAGACCCAGTACTTC.

This clone came up a few times. The chain carries TRBV7-6 and TRBJ2-3; D may be TRBD1 (6 bases). The V end lost 4 bases, the J end lost 9 bases, and 11 bases lay between the germline ends. Germline V CDR1 and CDR2: SGHVS, FNYEAQ. CDR3 length equals 12 residues. CDR3 sequence (DNA): TGTGCCAGCAGCTCAACAGGGAAAACGCAGTATTTT. This gives the protein CASSSTGKTQYF.

The chain uses TRBV5-8 and TRBJ2-7; TRBD2 matches at 8 bases. CDR3 length: 15 amino acids. Per germline, CDR1 SGHTS and CDR2 YDEGEE. V gave up 5 bases and J gave up 5 bases; unmatched junction bases: 12. CDR3 sequence: CASSPTGGPLDEQYF. DNA of the CDR3: TGTGCCAGCAGTCCGACGGGAGGGCCTCTGGACGAGCAGTACTTC. Full variable domain (remainder filled in from reference TRBV5-8 and TRBJ2-7): EAGVTQSPTHLIKTRGQQATLRCSPISGHTSVYWYQQALGLGLQFLLWYDEGEERNRGNFPPRFSGRQFPNYSSELNVNALELEDSALYLCASSPTGGPLDEQYFGPGTRLTVT.

This clone was seen more than once but under ten times. The chain recombines TRBV18 with TRBJ2-6, with D perhaps matching TRBD2 (6 bases). Trimming removed 3 bases at V and 6 bases at J, with 9 bases between. The germline CDR1 and CDR2 sequences are KGHSH and LQKENI. The CDR3 loop spans 14 amino acids. CDR3 nucleotides: TGTGCCAGCTCACCTGGGGGGTTGGCCAACGTCCTGACTTTC. It specifies CASSPGGLANVLTF.

This clone turned up a few times. The V call is TRBV11-2, the J call TRBJ2-1, with TRBD2 identical over 10 bases. The V gene's germline CDR1 is SGHAT and CDR2 FQNNGV. J gave up 6 bases and V 5 bases, and 7 bases lay outside the gene matches. The CDR3 loop spans 15 amino acids. CDR3: CASSGTLAGVNEQFF. The DNA of the CDR3 is TGTGCCAGCAGCGGTACTCTAGCGGGAGTCAATGAGCAGTTCTTC.

Remarks on this clone: At the DNA level, this CDR3 is encoded by other sequences in the same sample as well. The genes are TRBV11-2 and TRBJ2-1, with D uncertain. The CDR3 totals 11 residues. V lost 1 base to trimming and J lost 9 bases, with 4 bases between them. Germline V lookup: CDR1 SGHAT, CDR2 FQNNGV. The CDR3 region has the DNA TGTGCCAGCAGCTTAGGCGCTGAGCAGTTCTTC. Translating it yields CASSLGAEQFF.

This clone occurred a few times. The same CDR3 is also encoded by other DNA sequences in this sample. CDR3 sequence: CSVAGQGYGYTF. The CDR3 DNA follows: TGCAGCGTCGCCGGACAGGGCTATGGCTACACCTTC. V and J are TRBV29-1 and TRBJ1-2; 8 positions agree with TRBD1. V was clipped by 6 bases and J by 4 bases; unmatched bases: 4. This CDR3 has 12 amino acids. Germline V CDR1 and CDR2: SQVTM, ANQGSEA.

This clone has only a few counts. The chain couples TRBV7-2 to TRBJ1-5; tentative D call: TRBD1 (5 bases). Germline V gene lookup returns CDR1 SGHTA and CDR2 FQGNSA. The V gene lost 0 bases and the J gene lost 4 bases, with 10 bases spanning the gap. The CDR3 consists of 15 residues. Here the CDR3 DNA reads TGTGCCAGCAGCTTAGCGGCGGGGCCGAATCAGCCCCAGCATTTT. It is translated as CASSLAAGPNQPQHF.

The CDR3 loop reads CSPHLNEQFF. Written as DNA, the CDR3 is TGCAGTCCCCATTTGAATGAGCAGTTCTTC. This chain joins TRBV20-1 and TRBJ2-1, with D uncertain. This CDR3 has 10 amino acids. Trimming took off 8 bases at V and 7 bases at J, with 9 bases between the two ends. Germline V gene lookup returns CDR1 DFQATT and CDR2 SNEGSKA (reference sequence).